Following are 30 T cell receptor beta chains from one sample sequenced in a study of cytotoxic CD8 clonotypes in ibrutinib-treated CLL. Libraries were prepared by immunoSEQ multiplex PCR; TCRdb keeps only in-frame clonotypes and omits some of them. The sample lists tens of thousands of clones, 65% seen once, with 20% to 25% in the top ten. The specimen was PBMCs, collected after 24 months of ibrutinib treatment. Receptor source: a human donor with chronic lymphocytic leukemia.

This clone showed up just once. The V gene is TRBV21-1, the J gene TRBJ2-7; the table names TRBD2, a call not compared with the DNA. TRBV21-1 constitutes a pseudogene. The length of the CDR3 is 16 residues. CDR3 protein: CASRQKGPYGGYEQYF. As DNA, the CDR3 is TGTGCCAGCAGGCAAAAGGGCCCGTACGGGGGCTACGAGCAGTACTTC.

The chain links TRBV27 to TRBJ1-1; TRBD1 might be the D (6 bases). Germline CDR1 MNHEY, CDR2 SMNVEV (reference sequence). V was cut by 8 bases and J by 8 bases, with 21 bases left in between. CDR3 length equals 14 residues. The DNA for the CDR3 is TGTGCCAGCGCAGTCCGAAGGACAGAAACCGAAGCTTTCTTT. Translating it yields CASAVRRTETEAFF.

The chain employs TRBV5-1 and TRBJ2-7; D may be TRBD1 (6 bases). Germline CDR1 SGHRS, CDR2 YFSETQ. The CDR3 length is 14 residues. Trimming took 0 bases from V and 3 from J, leaving 10 bases between them. In DNA form, the CDR3 reads TGCGCCAGCAGCTTGGGCAGGGGTAGCTACGAGCAGTACTTC. Translating gives CASSLGRGSYEQYF. Looking up the rest from reference TRBV5-1 and TRBJ2-7 gives the full variable domain: KAGVTQTPRYLIKTRGQQVTLSCSPISGHRSVSWYQQTPGQGLQFLFEYFSETQRNKGNFPGRFSGRQFSNSRSEMNVSTLELGDSALYLCASSLGRGSYEQYFGPGTRLTVT.

The rearrangement joins TRBV7-9 to TRBJ1-4; 8 bases map to TRBD1. CDR3 length: 16 residues. Per the germline V gene, CDR1 is SEHNR and CDR2 is FQNEAQ (reference sequence). The J segment lost 8 bases and the V segment lost 5 bases, leaving 13 bases of the junction unmatched. CDR3 in DNA: TGTGCCAGCAGCCGCAGGGGGCATGTTTCCGACGAAAAACTGTTTTTT. Its protein product is CASSRRGHVSDEKLFF.

In this sample, this clone turned up many times. The rearrangement joins TRBV18 to TRBJ1-1; D ambiguous. This CDR3 contains 14 residues. CDR1 is KGHSH, CDR2 LQKENI, per germline. The V gene lost 2 bases and the J gene lost 4 bases, with 11 bases spanning the gap. The CDR3 reads CASSPRPASTEAFF. In nucleotides, the CDR3 is TGTGCCAGCTCACCAAGGCCAGCTTCCACTGAAGCTTTCTTT.

This clone was seen more than once but under ten times. The genes are TRBV19 and TRBJ2-7; 7 positions match TRBD2. Germline V gene lookup returns CDR1 LNHDA and CDR2 SQIVND (reference sequence). The length of the CDR3 is 15 residues. Trimming cost V 4 bases and J 7 bases; bases outside gene matches: 13. Here the CDR3 reads CASSKAGTTFGEQYF. CDR3 nucleotides: TGTGCCAGTAGTAAAGCCGGGACTACCTTTGGGGAGCAGTACTTC.

This chain links TRBV5-4 with TRBJ2-5; perhaps TRBD2 as D (7 bases). Trimming left V 4 bases short and J 4 bases short, with 14 bases between. The V gene's germline CDR1 is SGHNT and CDR2 YYREEE (reference sequence). The CDR3 length is 14 residues. Written as DNA, the CDR3 is TGTGCCAGCAGCAAGGGGGGGGCAGGAGAGACCCAGTACTTC. Amino acid sequence: CASSKGGAGETQYF.

This chain connects TRBV4-2 to TRBJ1-1; the D is unclear. CDR3 length equals 16 residues. Germline loops: CDR1 LGHNA, CDR2 YNFKEQ. V lost 1 base and J 0 bases, leaving 12 bases between the germline ends. The CDR3 DNA follows: TGTGCCAGCAGCCAAGTCTTGCAGGCCATGAACACTGAAGCTTTCTTT. Translating it yields CASSQVLQAMNTEAFF.

This clone came up a few times. J is TRBJ1-6 and V is TRBV6-1; D remains ambiguous. This CDR3 is built from 13 residues. Germline V gene lookup returns CDR1 MNHNS and CDR2 SASEGT. Trimming left V 11 bases short and J 3 bases short, with 11 bases between. DNA of the CDR3: TGTGCCGGCCGGGTCCTCTATAATTCACCCCTCCACTTT. Its translation is CAGRVLYNSPLHF.

The chain combines TRBV6-1 with TRBJ2-7, with 13 bases fitting TRBD2. The CDR3 is made up of 15 amino acids. The V and J ends lost 3 bases and 3 bases, in that order; junction bases with no gene match: 2. Germline V gene sequence: CDR1 MNHNS, CDR2 SASEGT. The CDR3: CASSERTSGGYEQYF. For the CDR3, the DNA is TGTGCCAGCAGTGAGAGGACTAGCGGGGGCTACGAGCAGTACTTC.

This clone was observed a single time. This sequence joins TRBV5-5 and TRBJ1-2, with a tentative D call TRBD1 (5 bases). CDR1 is SGHKS, CDR2 YYEKEE, per germline (reference sequence). The CDR3 is 14 residues long. The V end was cut by 1 base, the J end by 3 bases, with 10 bases between. CDR3 region: CASSLTGDHYGYTF. Written as DNA, the CDR3 is TGTGCCAGCAGCTTGACAGGAGACCACTATGGCTACACCTTC.

The rearrangement uses TRBV5-1 and TRBJ2-1; 9 bases match TRBD1. The CDR3 consists of 15 residues. V trimming: 2 bases; J trimming: 2 bases; junction bases outside the gene matches: 2. Per the germline V gene, CDR1 is SGHRS and CDR2 is YFSETQ. CDR3 in amino acids: CASSLQGAAYNEQFF. The CDR3 nucleotides read TGCGCCAGCAGCTTACAGGGGGCGGCCTACAATGAGCAGTTCTTC.

The CDR3 nucleotides read TGTGCCAGCTTTGACCCGGCAACCAATTCACCCCTCCACTTT. This translates into CASFDPATNSPLHF. The J gene is TRBJ1-6, the V gene TRBV19; D is uncertain. Germline V CDR1 and CDR2: LNHDA, SQIVND (reference sequence). V dropped 9 bases and J dropped 7 bases, with 16 bases sitting between them. CDR3 length: 14 residues.

The V call is TRBV29-1, the J call TRBJ1-2, with 7 nucleotides matching TRBD1. The CDR3 runs 12 residues. CDR1 and CDR2 from the germline V gene are SQVTM and ANQGSEA. V trimming: 4 bases; J trimming: 3 bases; junction bases outside the gene matches: 2. The CDR3 here is CSVGGTDYGYTF. The CDR3 nucleotides are TGCAGCGTTGGGGGGACAGACTATGGCTACACCTTC.

The V and J genes are TRBV25-1 and TRBJ1-1, with D possibly TRBD1 on 5 matching bases. The V end lost 5 bases, the J end lost 2 bases, and 15 bases lay between the germline ends. The CDR3 loop spans 15 amino acids. Germline lookup yields CDR1 MGHDK and CDR2 SYGVNS. This CDR3 is CASSRAGPSNTEAFF. CDR3 DNA: TGTGCCAGCAGTAGGGCAGGGCCGAGTAACACTGAAGCTTTCTTT. The whole variable domain, remainder taken from reference TRBV25-1 and TRBJ1-1, is EADIYQTPRYLVIGTGKKITLECSQTMGHDKMYWYQQDPGMELHLIHYSYGVNSTEKGDLSSESTVSRIRTEHFPLTLESARPSHTSQYLCASSRAGPSNTEAFFGQGTRLTVV.

CDR3 in amino acids: CATRTEPNQPQHF. The CDR3 DNA sequence: TGTGCCACCCGGACGGAGCCCAATCAGCCCCAGCATTTT. The chain employs TRBV6-1 and TRBJ1-5; unclear D gene. The CDR3 is 13 amino acids. With 10 bases removed from V and 3 bases from J, the gap between germline ends came to 13 bases. Germline CDR1 is MNHNS and CDR2 is SASEGT.

This clone was observed a few times. The chain has TRBV28 and TRBJ2-2, with D uncertain. V shed 2 bases and J shed 7 bases, with 8 bases lying between them. CDR3 size: 13 residues. Germline V gives CDR1 MDHEN, CDR2 SYDVKM. CDR3 region: CASSLVRGGELFF. Here the CDR3 DNA reads TGTGCCAGCAGTTTAGTCCGCGGCGGGGAGCTGTTTTTT.

The chain employs TRBV4-1 and TRBJ2-7; D perhaps matches TRBD2 (6 bases). Germline assignment: CDR1 MGHRA and CDR2 YSYEKL. The CDR3 sequence is 15 residues long. The V gene lost 0 bases and the J gene lost 2 bases, with 11 bases spanning the gap. CDR3 in DNA: TGCGCCAGCAGCCAAGAGCCGGGAGCCGCCTACGAGCAGTACTTC. Encoded protein: CASSQEPGAAYEQYF.

This clone was picked up a small number of times. The chain has TRBV30 and TRBJ1-2, with 10 positions matching TRBD1. V lost 3 bases to trimming and J lost 1 base; unmatched junction nucleotides: 8. This CDR3 contains 16 residues. CDR1 and CDR2 from the germline V gene are GTSNPN and SVGIG (reference sequence). The CDR3 sequence: CAWSAGTGEINYGYTF. In nucleotides, the CDR3 is TGTGCCTGGAGCGCCGGGACAGGGGAAATTAACTATGGCTACACCTTC.

The V and J genes are TRBV7-9 and TRBJ2-1; D gene uncertain. The CDR3 runs 12 residues. CDR1 SEHNR and CDR2 FQNEAQ come from the germline V gene (reference sequence). V lost 3 bases to trimming and J lost 12 bases, with 12 bases between them. The CDR3, as DNA: TGTGCCAGCAGCTTGGGCGTGATTCGGCAGTTCTTC. Its protein product is CASSLGVIRQFF.

The chain employs TRBV7-3 and TRBJ2-1; D tentatively reads TRBD1 or TRBD2 (5 bases each). Trimming cost V 8 bases and J 10 bases, with 15 bases left between them. CDR1 is SGHTA and CDR2 is FQGTGA in the germline V gene. This CDR3 comprises 12 residues. CDR3 sequence: CASSPGGREQFF. Here the CDR3 DNA reads TGTGCCAGCTCCCCTGGGGGACGGGAGCAGTTCTTC.

The chain carries TRBV5-1 and TRBJ2-1; D call uncertain. The CDR3 has 14 amino acids. Deletions cut 6 bases from V and 6 bases from J, with 16 bases between. Germline assignment: CDR1 SGHRS and CDR2 YFSETQ. DNA for the CDR3: TGCGCCAGCATGCTTGGGCCGATTTCCAATGAGCAGTTCTTC. Amino acid sequence: CASMLGPISNEQFF. The variable domain in full, with the rest retrieved from reference TRBV5-1 and TRBJ2-1, is KAGVTQTPRYLIKTRGQQVTLSCSPISGHRSVSWYQQTPGQGLQFLFEYFSETQRNKGNFPGRFSGRQFSNSRSEMNVSTLELGDSALYLCASMLGPISNEQFFGPGTRLTVL.

This chain links TRBV13 with TRBJ2-5, with 8 nucleotides matching TRBD2. The CDR3 covers 14 residues. CDR1 is PRHDT, CDR2 FYEKMQ, per germline (reference sequence). The V segment lost 5 bases and the J segment 4 bases; nucleotides outside the gene matches: 6. CDR3 residues: CASSHRTSRETQYF. In nucleotides, the CDR3 is TGTGCCAGCAGCCATAGGACTAGCCGAGAGACCCAGTACTTC.

This clone was seen a single time. In DNA form, the CDR3 reads TGTGCCAGCAGCAAAGCCCAGGTGTGGGGGGGGATCGATGAGCAGTTCTTC. This translates into CASSKAQVWGGIDEQFF. This chain connects TRBV21-1 to TRBJ2-1; TRBD2 is the table's D call, not checked against the DNA. TRBV21-1 is marked as a pseudogene. CDR3 length: 17 amino acids.

This clone has more than one count but fewer than ten. This rearrangement joins TRBV30 to TRBJ1-4; no definite D call. V shed 0 bases and J shed 7 bases, with 12 bases lying between them. CDR1 GTSNPN and CDR2 SVGIG come from the germline V gene (reference sequence). The CDR3 runs to 14 residues. The CDR3 nucleotides are TGTGCCTGGAGTGTACAGAGGGCTCCTGAAAAACTGTTTTTT. As protein: CAWSVQRAPEKLFF.

The chain recombines TRBV30 with TRBJ1-4; TRBD1 is a possible D gene (5 bases). This CDR3 region has 14 residues. Trimming removed 7 bases from V and 5 bases from J, with 17 bases in between. Germline CDR1 reads GTSNPN; CDR2 reads SVGIG (reference sequence). CDR3: CAYWHGPGNEKLFF. The CDR3 DNA sequence: TGTGCCTACTGGCACGGTCCAGGGAATGAAAAACTGTTTTTT.

The chain carries TRBV6-1 and TRBJ1-2; D remains ambiguous. V was cut by 11 bases and J by 4 bases, with 17 bases left in between. CDR3 length equals 13 residues. The germline gives CDR1 MNHNS, CDR2 SASEGT. CDR3 residues: CAGHLWGSYGYTF. In DNA, the CDR3 is TGTGCCGGCCACCTTTGGGGATCCTATGGCTACACCTTC.

The chain has TRBV20-1 and TRBJ1-2, with D unresolved. The ends were cut back, 3 bases at V and 7 bases at J, with 9 bases in the middle. The germline V gene has CDR1 DFQATT and CDR2 SNEGSKA (reference sequence). This CDR3 is built from 11 residues. The CDR3, as DNA: TGCAGTGCTAGCGCGCCCCTTGGCTACACCTTC. Translation: CSASAPLGYTF.

The chain combines TRBV9 with TRBJ2-2; tentatively, D is TRBD2 (6 bases). Per germline, CDR1 SGDLS and CDR2 YYNGEE. The CDR3 spans 17 residues. V was cut by 0 bases and J by 0 bases, with 12 bases left in between. In nucleotides, the CDR3 is TGTGCCAGCAGCGTAGGGGGACTTCCCGCGAACACCGGGGAGCTGTTTTTT. Encoded protein: CASSVGGLPANTGELFF.

This clone was seen more than once but under ten times. This sequence joins TRBV29-1 and TRBJ2-6; D uncertain. CDR1 is SQVTM and CDR2 is ANQGSEA in the germline V gene. V was clipped by 6 bases and J by 1 base, with 10 bases between them. The CDR3 extends over 14 amino acids. CDR3 loop: CSVRVGSGANVLTF. In DNA, the CDR3 is TGCAGCGTCCGGGTCGGGTCTGGGGCCAACGTCCTGACTTTC.